These 10 T cell receptor beta chains came from one sample sequenced in a study of shared clonotypes between healthy human individuals. Repertoires were generated with immunoSEQ multiplex PCR, while TCRdb's copy carries only in-frame clones and drops some. The profile covers hundreds of thousands of clones, with almost 97% appearing a single time and 0.06% taken by the ten largest. The sequencing sample was made of naive CD4+ T cells sorted from blood. Subset of the sample: CD45RA+ positively selected. These receptors came from a woman in her twenties or thirties in good health.

The chain links TRBV5-1 to TRBJ2-1; tentative D call: TRBD2 (6 bases). The CDR3 loop spans 16 amino acids. Germline V gives CDR1 SGHRS, CDR2 YFSETQ. The germline V and J ends were trimmed by 5 bases and 8 bases, with 23 bases remaining between them. CDR3: CASRPRRDSTIDEQFF. CDR3 sequence (DNA): TGCGCCAGCAGGCCTCGCCGGGACTCAACAATCGATGAGCAGTTCTTC. Variable domain in full (rest from reference TRBV5-1 and TRBJ2-1): KAGVTQTPRYLIKTRGQQVTLSCSPISGHRSVSWYQQTPGQGLQFLFEYFSETQRNKGNFPGRFSGRQFSNSRSEMNVSTLELGDSALYLCASRPRRDSTIDEQFFGPGTRLTVL.

The rearrangement uses TRBV6-6 and TRBJ2-3; a possible D gene is TRBD2 (6 bases). The CDR3 spans 15 residues. V lost 2 bases to trimming and J lost 3 bases, with 12 bases between them. Germline lookup yields CDR1 MNHNY and CDR2 SVGAGI (reference sequence). CDR3 amino acids: CASSYHGGSTDTQYF. The CDR3 bases are TGTGCCAGCAGTTACCACGGAGGGAGTACAGATACGCAGTATTTT.

This clone has a single count. V and J are TRBV21-1 and TRBJ1-1; the DNA was not used to check the table's D call, TRBD1. TRBV21-1 is termed a pseudogene. The CDR3 loop spans 18 amino acids. The CDR3 protein is CASSKALWGSTGNTEAFF. Written as DNA, the CDR3 is TGTGCCAGCAGCAAAGCGCTTTGGGGCTCTACAGGGAACACTGAAGCTTTCTTT.

The chain employs TRBV5-1 and TRBJ2-1; 10 bases fit TRBD2. Unmatched junction bases numbered 7, after V lost 1 base and J lost 0 bases. The CDR3 has 18 amino acids. Germline lookup yields CDR1 SGHRS and CDR2 YFSETQ. CDR3 protein: CASSLIPTSGRSYNEQFF. The CDR3 coding sequence is TGCGCCAGCAGCTTGATCCCGACTAGCGGGCGCTCCTACAATGAGCAGTTCTTC.

The gene calls are TRBV10-3 and TRBJ1-1; 11 nucleotides agree with TRBD1. V lost 3 bases, J lost 4 bases, and 10 bases stayed unmatched. CDR1 is ENHRY and CDR2 is SYGVKD in the germline V gene. There are 17 residues in the CDR3. CDR3 bases: TGTGCCATCAGTGAACCGGGACAGGGGGTATTGGGCACTGAAGCTTTCTTT. Amino acid sequence: CAISEPGQGVLGTEAFF.

This clone is a singleton in its sample. Here the CDR3 DNA reads TGTGCCAGCAGGTCAATTGGCGCAGATACGCAGTATTTT. Translation gives CASRSIGADTQYF. This rearrangement joins TRBV27 to TRBJ2-3; D is unresolved. Germline lookup yields CDR1 MNHEY and CDR2 SMNVEV (reference sequence). CDR3 length: 13 residues. V lost 6 bases and J 4 bases, leaving 11 bases between the germline ends.

The V and J genes are TRBV19 and TRBJ2-1, with 9 positions matching TRBD2. Germline values: CDR1 LNHDA, CDR2 SQIVND (reference sequence). This CDR3 has 17 residues. J gave up 6 bases and V 5 bases, and 14 bases lay outside the gene matches. The CDR3 sequence: CASSGERLAGFLNEQFF. CDR3 nucleotides: TGTGCCAGTAGTGGGGAAAGGCTAGCGGGATTCCTCAATGAGCAGTTCTTC.

The chain combines TRBV7-8 with TRBJ1-5; tentatively, D is TRBD1 (6 bases). Trimming took 5 bases from V and 1 from J, leaving 18 bases between them. Germline CDR1 reads SGHVS; CDR2 reads FQNEAQ. This CDR3 contains 17 residues. DNA for the CDR3: TGTGCCAGCAGCAGGGGGGGTACAGGGCGAAGCAATCAGCCCCAGCATTTT. This encodes CASSRGGTGRSNQPQHF.

This CDR3 is CASSFDSPNQPQHF. In DNA, the CDR3 is TGTGCCAGCAGTTTTGACAGTCCTAATCAGCCCCAGCATTTT. The chain links TRBV2 to TRBJ1-5; perhaps TRBD1 as D (5 bases). The CDR3 runs 14 residues. V lost 5 bases and J 4 bases, leaving 12 bases between the germline ends. Germline CDR1 is SNHLY and CDR2 is FYNNEI. The variable domain in full, with the rest retrieved from reference TRBV2 and TRBJ1-5, is EPEVTQTPSHQVTQMGQEVILRCVPISNHLYFYWYRQILGQKVEFLVSFYNNEISEKSEIFDDQFSVERPDGSNFTLKIRSTKLEDSAMYFCASSFDSPNQPQHFGDGTRLSIL.

The V and J genes are TRBV28 and TRBJ2-1; D unresolved. The germline CDR1 and CDR2 sequences are MDHEN and SYDVKM. Deletions cut 7 bases from V and 4 bases from J, with 8 bases between. This CDR3 has 12 amino acids. CDR3 in amino acids: CASTRLYNEQFF. As DNA, the CDR3 is TGTGCCAGCACCCGTCTTTACAATGAGCAGTTCTTC.